This T cell receptor delta chain was recorded in a study of γδ T cells in repeated Plasmodium falciparum infection. Points from the study as a whole: Vdelta2-negative gammadelta repertoires appeared less diverse and less shared in Malian than Australian children.

Flow sorting of PBMC yielded separate Vgamma9/Vdelta2+ and Vdelta2-negative gammadelta T cell populations for bulk repertoire analysis. A few counts support this clone. Antigen specificity is unknown. Since a far larger clone is one base different, this is likely a read error. The sample contains more than one DNA sequence encoding this CDR3. Both TRG and TRD chains were sequenced from each sorted sample. TCRdb reanalyzed the multiplex PCR reads using CATT. The profile covers 50,000 to 65,000 delta-chain clones, with over 1.5% appearing a single time and approximately 15% taken by the ten largest. CDR1 is TSWWSYY and CDR2 is QGS in the germline V gene. The CDR3 is made up of 23 amino acids.

The chain employs TRDV1 and TRDJ1; 9 positions agree with TRDD3. This TCR was sampled from a pool of human donors (malaria-infected and uninfected, not separated). The sequencing input was gamma-delta T cells from blood. CDR3 region: CALGELNSNGVSRLGDSGDKLIF. CDR3 in DNA: TGTGCTCTTGGGGAACTTAATAGCAACGGAGTGTCGCGTCTGGGGGATTCGGGCGATAAGCTCATCTTT.